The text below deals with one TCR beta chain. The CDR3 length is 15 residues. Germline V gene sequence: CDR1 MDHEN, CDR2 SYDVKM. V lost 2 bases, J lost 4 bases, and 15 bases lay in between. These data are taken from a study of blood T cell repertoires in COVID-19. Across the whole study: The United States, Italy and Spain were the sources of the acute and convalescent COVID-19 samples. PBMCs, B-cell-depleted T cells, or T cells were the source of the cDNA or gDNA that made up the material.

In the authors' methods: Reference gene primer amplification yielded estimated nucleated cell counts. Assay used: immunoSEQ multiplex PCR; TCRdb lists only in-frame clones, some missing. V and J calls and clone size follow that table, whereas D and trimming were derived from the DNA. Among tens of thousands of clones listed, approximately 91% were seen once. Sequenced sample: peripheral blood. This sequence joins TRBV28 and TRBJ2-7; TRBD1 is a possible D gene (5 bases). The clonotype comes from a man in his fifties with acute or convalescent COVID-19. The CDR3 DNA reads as TGTGCCAGCAGTTTACCCAGTAATAGGGGTTACGAGCAGTACTTC. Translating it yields CASSLPSNRGYEQYF.